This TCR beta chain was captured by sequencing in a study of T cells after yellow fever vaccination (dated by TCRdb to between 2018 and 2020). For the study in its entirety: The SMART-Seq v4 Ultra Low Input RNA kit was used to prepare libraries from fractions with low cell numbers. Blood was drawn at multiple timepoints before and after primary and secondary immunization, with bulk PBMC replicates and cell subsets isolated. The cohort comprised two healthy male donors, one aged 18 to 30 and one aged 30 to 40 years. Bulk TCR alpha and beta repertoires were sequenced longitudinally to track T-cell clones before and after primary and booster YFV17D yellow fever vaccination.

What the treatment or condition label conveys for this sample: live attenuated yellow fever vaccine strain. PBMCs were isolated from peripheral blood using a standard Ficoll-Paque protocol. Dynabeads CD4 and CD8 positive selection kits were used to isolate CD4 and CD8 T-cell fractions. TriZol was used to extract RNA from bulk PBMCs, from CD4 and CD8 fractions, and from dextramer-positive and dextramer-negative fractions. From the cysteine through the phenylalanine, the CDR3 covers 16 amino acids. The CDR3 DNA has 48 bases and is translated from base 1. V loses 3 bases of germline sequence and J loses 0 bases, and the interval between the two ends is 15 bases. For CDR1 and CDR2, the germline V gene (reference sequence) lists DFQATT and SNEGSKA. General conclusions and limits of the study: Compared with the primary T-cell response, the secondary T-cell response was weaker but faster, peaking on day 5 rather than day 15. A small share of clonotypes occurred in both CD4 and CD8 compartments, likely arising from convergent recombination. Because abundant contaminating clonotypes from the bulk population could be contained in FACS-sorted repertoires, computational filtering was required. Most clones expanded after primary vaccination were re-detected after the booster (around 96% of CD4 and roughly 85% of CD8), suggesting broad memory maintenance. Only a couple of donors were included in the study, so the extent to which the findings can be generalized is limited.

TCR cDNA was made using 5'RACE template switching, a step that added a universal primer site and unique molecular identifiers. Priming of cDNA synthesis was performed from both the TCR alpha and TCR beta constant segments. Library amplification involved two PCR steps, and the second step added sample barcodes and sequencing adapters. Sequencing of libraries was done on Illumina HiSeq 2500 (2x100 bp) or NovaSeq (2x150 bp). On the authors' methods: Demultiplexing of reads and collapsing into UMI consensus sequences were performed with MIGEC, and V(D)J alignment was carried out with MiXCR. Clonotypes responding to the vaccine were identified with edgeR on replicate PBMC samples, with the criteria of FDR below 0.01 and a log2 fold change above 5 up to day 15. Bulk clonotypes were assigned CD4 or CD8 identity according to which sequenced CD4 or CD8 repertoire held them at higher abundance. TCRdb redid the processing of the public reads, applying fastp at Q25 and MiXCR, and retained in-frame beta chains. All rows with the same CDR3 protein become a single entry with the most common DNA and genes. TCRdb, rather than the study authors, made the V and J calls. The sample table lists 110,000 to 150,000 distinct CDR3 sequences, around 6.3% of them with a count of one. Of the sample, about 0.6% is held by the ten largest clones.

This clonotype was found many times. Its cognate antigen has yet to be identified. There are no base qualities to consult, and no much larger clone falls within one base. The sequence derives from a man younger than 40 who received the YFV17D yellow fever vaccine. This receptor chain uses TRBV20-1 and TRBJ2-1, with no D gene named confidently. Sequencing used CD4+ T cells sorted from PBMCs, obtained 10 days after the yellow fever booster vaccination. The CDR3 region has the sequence CSARSWAESSYNEQFF. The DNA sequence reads TGCAGTGCTAGGTCTTGGGCCGAGAGCTCCTACAATGAGCAGTTCTTC.